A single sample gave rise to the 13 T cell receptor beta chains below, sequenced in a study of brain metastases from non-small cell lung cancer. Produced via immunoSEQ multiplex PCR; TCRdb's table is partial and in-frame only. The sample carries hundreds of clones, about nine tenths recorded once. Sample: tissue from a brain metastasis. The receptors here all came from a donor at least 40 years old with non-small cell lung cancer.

The CDR3 protein is CASSFQTAYEQYF. CDR3 bases: TGTGCCAGCAGCTTTCAAACAGCCTACGAGCAGTACTTC. The genes are TRBV7-6 and TRBJ2-7; D is uncertain. Trimming took off 3 bases at V and 2 bases at J, with 8 bases between the two ends. Looked up from germline, CDR1 is SGHVS and CDR2 is FNYEAQ. This CDR3 is 13 amino acids long.

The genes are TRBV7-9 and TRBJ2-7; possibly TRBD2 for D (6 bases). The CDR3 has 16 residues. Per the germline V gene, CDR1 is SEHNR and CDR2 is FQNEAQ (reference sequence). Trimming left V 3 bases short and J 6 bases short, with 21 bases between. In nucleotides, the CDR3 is TGTGCCAGCAGCTTGTCCGGGACTCCTGAACAGAGCGAGCAGTACTTC. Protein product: CASSLSGTPEQSEQYF.

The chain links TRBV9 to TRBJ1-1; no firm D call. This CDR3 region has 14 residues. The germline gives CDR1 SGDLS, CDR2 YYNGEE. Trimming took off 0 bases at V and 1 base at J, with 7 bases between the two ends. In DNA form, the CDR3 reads TGTGCCAGCAGCGTAGACGAGGCGAACACTGAAGCTTTCTTT. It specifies CASSVDEANTEAFF.

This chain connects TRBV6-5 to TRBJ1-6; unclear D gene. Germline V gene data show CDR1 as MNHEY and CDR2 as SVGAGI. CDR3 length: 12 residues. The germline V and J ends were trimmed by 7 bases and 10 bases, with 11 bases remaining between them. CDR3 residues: CASTQNSSPLHF. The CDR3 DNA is TGTGCCAGCACCCAAAATTCGTCACCCCTCCACTTT.

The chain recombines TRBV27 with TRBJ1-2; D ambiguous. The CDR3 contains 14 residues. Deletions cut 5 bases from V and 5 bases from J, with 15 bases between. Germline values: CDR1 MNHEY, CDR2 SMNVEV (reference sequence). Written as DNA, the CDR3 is TGTGCCAGCAGTACCATACGGGAGGAATATGGCTACACCTTC. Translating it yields CASSTIREEYGYTF.

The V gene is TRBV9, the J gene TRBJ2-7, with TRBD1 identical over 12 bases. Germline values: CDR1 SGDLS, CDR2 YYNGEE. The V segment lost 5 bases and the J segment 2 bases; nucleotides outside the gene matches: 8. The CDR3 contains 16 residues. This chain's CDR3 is CASRGTGGPGPYEQYF. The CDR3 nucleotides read TGTGCCAGCAGGGGGACAGGGGGCCCGGGGCCCTACGAGCAGTACTTC.

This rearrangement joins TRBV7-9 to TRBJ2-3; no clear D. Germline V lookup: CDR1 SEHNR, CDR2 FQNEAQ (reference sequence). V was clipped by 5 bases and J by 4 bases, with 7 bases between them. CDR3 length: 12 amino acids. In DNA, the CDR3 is TGTGCCAGCAGCCCTGGGGCAGATACGCAGTATTTT. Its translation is CASSPGADTQYF.

The CDR3: CAISELRLAGGFYNEQFF. The CDR3 bases are TGTGCCATCAGTGAGTTGAGACTAGCGGGAGGGTTTTACAATGAGCAGTTCTTC. The V gene is TRBV10-3, the J gene TRBJ2-1, with 14 bases aligning to TRBD2. Germline values: CDR1 ENHRY, CDR2 SYGVKD. The J segment lost 4 bases and the V segment lost 1 base, leaving 6 bases of the junction unmatched. The CDR3 runs to 18 residues.

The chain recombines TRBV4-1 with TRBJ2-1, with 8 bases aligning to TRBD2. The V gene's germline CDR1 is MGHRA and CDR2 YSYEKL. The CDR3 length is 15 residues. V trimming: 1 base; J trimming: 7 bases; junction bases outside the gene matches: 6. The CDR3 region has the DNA TGCGCCAGCAGCCAAGCCCGGACTAGCAAGAATGAGCAGTTCTTC. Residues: CASSQARTSKNEQFF.

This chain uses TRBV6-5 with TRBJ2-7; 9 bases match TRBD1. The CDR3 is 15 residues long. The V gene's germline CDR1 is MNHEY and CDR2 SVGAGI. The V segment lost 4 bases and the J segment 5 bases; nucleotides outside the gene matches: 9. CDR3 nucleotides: TGTGCCAGCAGTTCTCCGGAACAGGGGGCTGACGAGCAGTACTTC. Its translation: CASSSPEQGADEQYF.

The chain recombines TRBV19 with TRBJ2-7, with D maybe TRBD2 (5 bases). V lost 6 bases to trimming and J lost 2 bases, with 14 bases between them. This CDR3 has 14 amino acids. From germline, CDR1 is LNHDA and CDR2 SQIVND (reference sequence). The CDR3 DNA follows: TGTGCCAGTAGACCGACCGGGGATACCTACGAGCAGTACTTC. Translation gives CASRPTGDTYEQYF.

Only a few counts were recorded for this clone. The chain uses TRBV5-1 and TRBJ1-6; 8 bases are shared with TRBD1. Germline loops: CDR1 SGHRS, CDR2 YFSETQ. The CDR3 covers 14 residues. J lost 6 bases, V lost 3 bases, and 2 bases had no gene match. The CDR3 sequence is CASSYTGGNSPLHF. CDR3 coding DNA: TGCGCCAGCAGCTACACAGGGGGTAATTCACCCCTCCACTTT. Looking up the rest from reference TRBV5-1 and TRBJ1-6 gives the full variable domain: KAGVTQTPRYLIKTRGQQVTLSCSPISGHRSVSWYQQTPGQGLQFLFEYFSETQRNKGNFPGRFSGRQFSNSRSEMNVSTLELGDSALYLCASSYTGGNSPLHFGNGTRLTVT.

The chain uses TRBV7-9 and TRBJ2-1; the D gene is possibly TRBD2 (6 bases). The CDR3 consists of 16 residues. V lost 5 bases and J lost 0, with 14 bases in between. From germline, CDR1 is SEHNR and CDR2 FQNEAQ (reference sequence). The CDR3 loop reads CASSRLGGSSYNEQFF. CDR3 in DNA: TGTGCCAGCAGCCGATTAGGAGGGAGCTCCTACAATGAGCAGTTCTTC.